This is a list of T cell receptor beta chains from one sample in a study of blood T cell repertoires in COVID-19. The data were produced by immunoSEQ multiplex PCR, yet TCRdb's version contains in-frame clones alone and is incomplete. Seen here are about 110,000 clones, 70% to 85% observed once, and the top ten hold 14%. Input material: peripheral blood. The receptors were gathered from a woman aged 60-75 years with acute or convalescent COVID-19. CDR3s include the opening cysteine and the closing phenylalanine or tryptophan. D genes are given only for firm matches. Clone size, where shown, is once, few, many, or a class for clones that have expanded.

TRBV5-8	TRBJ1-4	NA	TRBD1	CASTQGATGEKLFF	TGTGCCAGCACCCAGGGGGCGACCGGCGAAAAACTGTTTTTT
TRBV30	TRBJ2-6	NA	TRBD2	CAWSPGTGGFGANVLTF	TGTGCCTGGAGTCCCGGGACGGGGGGTTTTGGGGCCAACGTCCTGACTTTC
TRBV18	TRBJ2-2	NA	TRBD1	CASSPPWTGVVGELFF	TGTGCCAGCTCACCCCCTTGGACAGGGGTCGTCGGGGAGCTGTTTTTT
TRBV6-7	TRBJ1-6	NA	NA	CASSWLNRSSYNSPLHF	TGTGCCAGCAGTTGGCTCAACCGGAGCTCCTATAATTCACCCCTCCACTTT
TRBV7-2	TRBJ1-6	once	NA	CASSLEFGLDSPLHF	TGTGCCAGCAGCTTAGAGTTCGGGTTGGATTCACCCCTCCACTTT
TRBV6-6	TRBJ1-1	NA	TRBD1	CASSGSGTEHTEAFF	TGTGCCAGCAGTGGGTCGGGGACAGAACACACTGAAGCTTTCTTT
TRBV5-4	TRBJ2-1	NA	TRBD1	CASSSPDRGNEQFF	TGTGCCAGCAGCTCCCCGGACAGGGGGAATGAGCAGTTCTTC
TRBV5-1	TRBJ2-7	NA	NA	CASSIQGSTYEQYF	TGCGCCAGCAGCATACAGGGATCAACCTACGAGCAGTACTTC
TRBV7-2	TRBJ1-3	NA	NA	CASSSGWSSGNTIYF	TGTGCCAGCAGTTCCGGGTGGAGCTCTGGAAACACCATATATTTT
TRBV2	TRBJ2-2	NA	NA	CASIWAANTGELFF	TGTGCCAGCATTTGGGCAGCGAACACCGGGGAGCTGTTTTTT
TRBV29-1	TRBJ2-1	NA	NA	CSVERDLGWYEQFF	TGCAGCGTAGAACGGGACTTAGGATGGTATGAGCAGTTCTTC
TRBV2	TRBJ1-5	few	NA	CASTGSNQPQHF	TGTGCCAGCACAGGGTCCAATCAGCCCCAGCATTTT
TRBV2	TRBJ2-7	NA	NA	CAIAGQQNSYEQYF	TGTGCCATCGCGGGACAGCAGAACTCCTACGAGCAGTACTTC
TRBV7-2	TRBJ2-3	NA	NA	CASSLSGSHTQYF	TGTGCCAGCAGCTTATCTGGCTCACATACGCAGTATTTT
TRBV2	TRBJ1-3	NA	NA	CASSEGGAALVSGNTIYF	TGTGCCAGCAGTGAAGGTGGGGCCGCACTGGTCTCTGGAAACACCATATATTTT
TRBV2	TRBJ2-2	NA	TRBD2	CASSEGLAGTGELFF	TGTGCCAGCAGTGAAGGACTAGCGGGCACCGGGGAGCTGTTTTTT
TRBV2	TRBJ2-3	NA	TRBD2	CASIFGLAGADTQYF	TGTGCCAGTATCTTCGGACTAGCCGGGGCAGATACGCAGTATTTT
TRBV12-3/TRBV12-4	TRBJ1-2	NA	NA	CASSRTENYGYTF	TGTGCCAGCAGTCGGACAGAGAATTATGGCTACACCTTC
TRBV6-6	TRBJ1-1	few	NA	CASNKPGNTEAFF	TGTGCCAGCAACAAACCAGGGAACACTGAAGCTTTCTTT
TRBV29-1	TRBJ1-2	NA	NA	CSVVDPGFYYGYTF	TGCAGCGTTGTGGACCCAGGGTTTTACTATGGCTACACCTTC
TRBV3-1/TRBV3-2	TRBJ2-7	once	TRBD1	CASSQGTGIIYEQYF	TGTGCCAGCAGCCAGGGGACAGGGATCATCTACGAGCAGTACTTC
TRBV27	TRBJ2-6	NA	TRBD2	CASSLFGGFGTNVLTF	TGTGCCAGCAGTTTATTCGGGGGGTTTGGGACCAACGTCCTGACTTTC
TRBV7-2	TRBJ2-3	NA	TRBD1	CASSSNRGQTDTQYF	TGTGCCAGCAGCTCCAACAGGGGGCAAACAGATACGCAGTATTTT
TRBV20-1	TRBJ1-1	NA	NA	CSASIQGNTEAFF	TGCAGTGCTAGTATACAGGGGAACACTGAAGCTTTCTTT
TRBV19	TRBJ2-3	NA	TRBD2	CASSIKREGLGAYTDTQYF	TGTGCCAGTAGTATTAAGCGGGAGGGCCTCGGGGCCTACACAGATACGCAGTATTTT
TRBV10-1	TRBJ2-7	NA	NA	CASSPHDRGYEQYF	TGCGCCAGCAGTCCTCACGATAGAGGGTACGAGCAGTACTTC
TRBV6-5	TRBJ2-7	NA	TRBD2	CASSSGRFAGEQYF	TGTGCCAGCAGTAGCGGGAGATTTGCGGGCGAGCAGTACTTC
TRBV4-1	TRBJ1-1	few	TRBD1	CASSQEGTGAKTEAFF	TGCGCCAGCAGCCAAGAAGGGACAGGGGCTAAGACTGAAGCTTTCTTT
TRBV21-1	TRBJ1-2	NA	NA	CASNTGFKGDGYTF	TGTGCCAGCAATACGGGATTTAAGGGGGATGGCTACACCTTC
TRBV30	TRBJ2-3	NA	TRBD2	CAWDGTSGSTDTQYF	TGTGCCTGGGATGGGACTAGCGGTAGCACAGATACGCAGTATTTT
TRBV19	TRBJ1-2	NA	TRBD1	CASSMQVQGFYGYTF	TGTGCCAGTAGTATGCAAGTACAGGGGTTCTATGGCTACACCTTC
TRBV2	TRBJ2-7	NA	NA	CAGGRDRRYEQYF	TGTGCCGGGGGCCGGGACCGACGCTACGAGCAGTACTTC
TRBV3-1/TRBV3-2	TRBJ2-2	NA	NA	CASSSPGELFF	TGTGCCAGCAGTAGTCCCGGGGAGCTGTTTTTT
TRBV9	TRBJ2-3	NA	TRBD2	CASSPSGFMYTQYF	TGTGCCAGCAGCCCTAGCGGATTTATGTATACGCAGTATTTT
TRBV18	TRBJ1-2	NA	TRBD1	CASSRQGPNGYTF	TGTGCCAGCTCACGACAGGGCCCCAATGGCTACACCTTC
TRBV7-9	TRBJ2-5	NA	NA	CASSLVGGGVEETQYF	TGTGCCAGCAGCTTAGTTGGCGGGGGCGTGGAAGAGACCCAGTACTTC
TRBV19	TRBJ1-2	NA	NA	CASSIRGGSYTF	TGTGCCAGTAGTATTCGTGGGGGCAGCTACACCTTC
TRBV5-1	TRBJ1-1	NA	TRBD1	CASSLVRRGQGTEAFF	TGCGCCAGCAGCTTGGTCCGTAGGGGGCAGGGCACTGAAGCTTTCTTT
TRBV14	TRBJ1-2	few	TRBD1	CASSQLSGGIVYGYTF	TGTGCCAGCAGCCAACTTTCAGGGGGTATTGTCTATGGCTACACCTTC
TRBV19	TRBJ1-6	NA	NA	CASSKFGRLSYNSPLHF	TGTGCCAGTAGTAAGTTTGGCAGACTCTCCTATAATTCACCCCTCCACTTT
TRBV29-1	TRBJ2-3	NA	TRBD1	CSVATGGGDTQYF	TGCAGCGTCGCGACAGGGGGGGGAGATACGCAGTATTTT
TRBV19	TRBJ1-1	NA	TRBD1	CASTPRGDRVETEAFF	TGTGCCAGTACCCCACGGGGGGACAGGGTTGAGACTGAAGCTTTCTTT
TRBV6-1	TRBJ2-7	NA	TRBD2	CASSGLAYEQYF	TGTGCCAGCAGTGGACTAGCGTACGAGCAGTACTTC
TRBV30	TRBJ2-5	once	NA	CAWTGKETQYF	TGTGCCTGGACAGGGAAAGAGACCCAGTACTTC
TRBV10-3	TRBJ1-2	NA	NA	CAISDIIGTPYGYTF	TGTGCCATCAGTGATATTATCGGGACACCCTATGGCTACACCTTC
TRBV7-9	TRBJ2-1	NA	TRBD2	CASSPTSGANYNEQFF	TGTGCCAGCAGCCCGACTAGCGGGGCCAACTACAATGAGCAGTTCTTC
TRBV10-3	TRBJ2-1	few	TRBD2	CAIRRTSPVNEQFF	TGTGCCATCAGACGGACTAGCCCTGTAAATGAGCAGTTCTTC
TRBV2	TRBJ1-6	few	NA	CASSETYLRVWSPLHF	TGTGCCAGCAGTGAAACGTATTTGAGGGTTTGGTCACCCCTCCACTTT
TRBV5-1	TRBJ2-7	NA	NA	CASSLGSLGPYEQYF	TGCGCCAGCAGCTTGGGGTCATTGGGCCCCTACGAGCAGTACTTC
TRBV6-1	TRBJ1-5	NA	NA	CASSEEGSGFRHSNQPQHF	TGTGCCAGCAGTGAAGAGGGGTCAGGGTTTAGACATAGCAATCAGCCCCAGCATTTT
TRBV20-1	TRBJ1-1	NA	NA	CSASARGTLMNTEAFF	TGCAGTGCTAGTGCAAGGGGTACCCTCATGAACACTGAAGCTTTCTTT
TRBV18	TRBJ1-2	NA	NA	CASSSQTEYGYTF	TGTGCCAGCTCATCTCAGACAGAGTATGGCTACACCTTC
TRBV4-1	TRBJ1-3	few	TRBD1	CASSQAGTGNTIYF	TGCGCCAGCAGCCAAGCAGGGACAGGTAACACCATATATTTT